These 6 T cell receptor beta chains were all obtained from the same sample, sequenced in a study of shared clonotypes between healthy human individuals. Clones were sequenced by immunoSEQ multiplex PCR, and TCRdb holds only the in-frame ones, with some missing. The sample shows roughly 660,000 clones, roughly 91% of them seen only once. The sample taken for sequencing was memory CD8+ T cells from PBMCs. Indicated subset: CD45RO+ cells pooled with CCR7-negative TemRA cells. The receptors stem from a man aged 18 to 30 in good health. Some clones in this sample may be carry-over from other donors' samples.

The chain recombines TRBV7-3 with TRBJ2-3; TRBD2 agrees at 9 bases. This CDR3 has 15 residues. The germline V gene has CDR1 SGHTA and CDR2 FQGTGA. The V and J ends lost 2 bases and 6 bases, in that order; junction bases with no gene match: 6. CDR3 bases: TGTGCCAGCAGCTTACTAGCGGGGCTCGCGGATACGCAGTATTTT. Encoded protein: CASSLLAGLADTQYF.

The rearrangement uses TRBV30 and TRBJ2-7; perhaps TRBD2 as D (5 bases). The germline CDR1 and CDR2 sequences are GTSNPN and SVGIG (reference sequence). The length of the CDR3 is 16 residues. Trimming pared 0 bases from V and 0 bases from J, leaving 15 bases between. The CDR3 region has the DNA TGTGCCTGGAGTGTACCGATAGCGCCAAACTCCTACGAGCAGTACTTC. Protein: CAWSVPIAPNSYEQYF.

For the CDR3, the DNA is TGTGCCAGCAGCGGTAGGAAGGGACAGGGGGGCACAGATACGCAGTATTTT. This gives the protein CASSGRKGQGGTDTQYF. The rearrangement links TRBV7-9 to TRBJ2-3, with 11 bases lining up with TRBD1. Trimming took 5 bases from V and 1 from J; bases not matched to a gene: 8. This CDR3 region has 17 residues. The germline V gene encodes CDR1 SEHNR and CDR2 FQNEAQ (reference sequence).

V and J are TRBV29-1 and TRBJ2-3, with D possibly being TRBD1 (6 bases). Per the germline V gene, CDR1 is SQVTM and CDR2 is ANQGSEA. CDR3 length: 14 residues. The V gene lost 7 bases and the J gene lost 12 bases, with 26 bases spanning the gap. The CDR3 spells CSALLGDTRAVQYF. DNA for the CDR3: TGCAGCGCTCTACTAGGGGACACAAGGGCTGTCCAGTATTTT.

This chain uses TRBV4-1 with TRBJ1-2, with D maybe TRBD1 (5 bases). CDR1 is MGHRA, CDR2 YSYEKL, per germline. The V end lost 0 bases, the J end lost 4 bases, and 15 bases lay between the germline ends. There are 16 residues in the CDR3. CDR3 sequence reads: CASSQDRTPGPYGYTF. For the CDR3, the DNA is TGCGCCAGCAGCCAAGATCGGACACCAGGGCCCTATGGCTACACCTTC.

V is TRBV10-3 and J is TRBJ1-3, with 7 bases that match TRBD1. The CDR3 totals 16 residues. V shed 3 bases and J 2 bases; nucleotides not matched to a gene: 7. Germline CDR1 ENHRY, CDR2 SYGVKD. The CDR3 here is CAISDLRDSAGNTIYF. CDR3 DNA sequence: TGTGCCATCAGTGACCTCCGGGACAGTGCTGGAAACACCATATATTTT.